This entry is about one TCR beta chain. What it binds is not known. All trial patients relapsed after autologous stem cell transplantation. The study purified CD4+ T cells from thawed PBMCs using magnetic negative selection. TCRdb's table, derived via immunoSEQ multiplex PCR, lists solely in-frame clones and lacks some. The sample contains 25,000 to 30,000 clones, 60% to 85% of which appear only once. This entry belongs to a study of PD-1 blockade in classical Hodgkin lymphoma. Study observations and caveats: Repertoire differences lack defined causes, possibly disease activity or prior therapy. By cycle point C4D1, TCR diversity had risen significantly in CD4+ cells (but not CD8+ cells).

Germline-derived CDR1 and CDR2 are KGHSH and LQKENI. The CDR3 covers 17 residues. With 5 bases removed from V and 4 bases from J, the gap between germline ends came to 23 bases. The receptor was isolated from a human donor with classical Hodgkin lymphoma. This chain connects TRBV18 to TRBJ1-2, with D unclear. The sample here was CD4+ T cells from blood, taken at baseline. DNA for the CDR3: TGTGCCAGCTCAGCTAGCCATAGGATCGGCGTAGGCTATGGCTACACCTTC. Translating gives CASSASHRIGVGYGYTF. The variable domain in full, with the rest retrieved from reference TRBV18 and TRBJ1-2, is NAGVMQNPRHLVRRRGQEARLRCSPMKGHSHVYWYRQLPEEGLKFMVYLQKENIIDESGMPKERFSAEFPKEGPSILRIQQVVRGDSAAYFCASSASHRIGVGYGYTFGSGTRLTVV.